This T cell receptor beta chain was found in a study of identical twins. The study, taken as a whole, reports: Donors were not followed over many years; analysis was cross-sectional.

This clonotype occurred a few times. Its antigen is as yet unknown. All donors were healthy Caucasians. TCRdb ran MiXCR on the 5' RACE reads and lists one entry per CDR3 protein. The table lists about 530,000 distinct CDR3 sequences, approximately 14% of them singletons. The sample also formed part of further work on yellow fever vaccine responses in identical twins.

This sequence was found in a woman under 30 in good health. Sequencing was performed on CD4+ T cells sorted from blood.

DNA for the CDR3: TGTGCCATAAGAGGGGACACTGAAGCTTTCTTT. Residues: CAIRGDTEAFF. The chain recombines TRBV10-3 with TRBJ1-1; tentative D call: TRBD1 (5 bases). The CDR3 extends over 11 amino acids. Germline lookup yields CDR1 ENHRY and CDR2 SYGVKD. Between the trimmed V and J ends, which lost 9 bases and 3 bases, there was a span of 8 bases.